The rows below give T cell receptor beta chains drawn from one sample of a study of graft-versus-host responses after intestinal transplantation. Repertoires were generated with immunoSEQ multiplex PCR, while TCRdb's copy carries only in-frame clones and drops some. The repertoire holds some 1,700 clones, with around 77% as singletons. Sample: ileum tissue, taken about 520 days after transplant. The receptors were gathered from a human patient who received an intestinal transplant, so some T cells may come from the graft donor. The CDR3 runs from the conserved cysteine through the conserved F or W. The D gene is left open where the match is weak. Part of the rows lack a size; the others show once, few, many or a class for expanded clones.

v_gene	j_gene	abundance	d_gene	CDR3nt	CDR3aa
TRBV9	TRBJ1-3	.	.	TGTGCCAGCAGCGTACAATCGGGAGCTGGAAACACCATATATTTT	CASSVQSGAGNTIYF
TRBV7-4	TRBJ1-2	.	.	TGTGCCAGCAGCAAACGAGCGCTTACCCGAAAGACCTATGGCTACACCTTC	CASSKRALTRKTYGYTF
TRBV5-1	TRBJ2-3	.	.	TGCGCCAGCTGGGACACCGGCACAGATACGCAGTATTTT	CASWDTGTDTQYF
TRBV5-4	TRBJ1-2	few	TRBD1	TGTGCCAGCAGCTTTGGGCAGGGGGTAAATGGCTACACCTTC	CASSFGQGVNGYTF
TRBV7-9	TRBJ1-6	.	.	TGTGCCAGCAGCTTACAGGGGTCCGATAATTCACCCCTCCACTTT	CASSLQGSDNSPLHF
TRBV5-6	TRBJ2-7	.	TRBD1	TGTGCCAGCAGCTGGACAGGGGGGGGTGAGCAGTACTTC	CASSWTGGGEQYF
TRBV9	TRBJ2-7	.	TRBD1	TGTGCCAGCAGCGTAGATGGACAGGGGTACGAGCAGTACTTC	CASSVDGQGYEQYF
TRBV6-5	TRBJ1-1	.	.	TGTGCCAGCAGTTCGCCACAGAGGAACACTGAAGCTTTCTTT	CASSSPQRNTEAFF
TRBV15	TRBJ2-1	.	.	TGTGCCACCAGCAGAGATCGGCGGGAAAAGCAGTTCTTC	CATSRDRREKQFF
TRBV27	TRBJ1-1	.	.	TGTGCCAGCAGTTTAGTTTGGGGGGCGCTGGACACTGAAGCTTTCTTT	CASSLVWGALDTEAFF
TRBV4-3	TRBJ1-4	.	TRBD1	TGCGCCAGCAGCCTTTGGAGATCTTTGACAGGGATTAATGAAAAACTGTTTTTT	CASSLWRSLTGINEKLFF